This passage covers 27 T cell receptor beta chains from one sample sequenced in a study of shared clonotypes between healthy human individuals. Some clones are missing from TCRdb's copy, which holds only in-frame ones; the method was immunoSEQ multiplex PCR. The sample lists approximately 1.5 million clones; roughly 98.5% were seen once. Sequences were obtained from naive CD4+ T cells sorted from blood. The sample's subset: CD45RA+ positively selected. The receptor set was obtained from a man aged 25-40 years in good health.

V usage is TRBV18 and J usage is TRBJ2-1; maybe TRBD2 (5 bases). The CDR3 consists of 20 residues. Between the trimmed V and J ends, which lost 2 bases and 0 bases, there was a span of 23 bases. Germline V gene sequence: CDR1 KGHSH, CDR2 LQKENI. Here the CDR3 reads CASSPIGGHTSGSSYNEQFF. CDR3 nucleotides: TGTGCCAGCTCACCAATTGGCGGTCACACATCGGGAAGCTCCTACAATGAGCAGTTCTTC. The full variable domain, with the rest looked up from reference TRBV18 and TRBJ2-1, is NAGVMQNPRHLVRRRGQEARLRCSPMKGHSHVYWYRQLPEEGLKFMVYLQKENIIDESGMPKERFSAEFPKEGPSILRIQQVVRGDSAAYFCASSPIGGHTSGSSYNEQFFGPGTRLTVL.

V gene TRBV27 combines with J gene TRBJ2-1, with no clear D. From germline, CDR1 is MNHEY and CDR2 SMNVEV (reference sequence). The CDR3 sequence is 15 residues long. V was shortened by 6 bases and J by 0 bases, with 12 bases between the two germline ends. The CDR3 is CASRSSASSYNEQFF. The CDR3 DNA follows: TGTGCCAGCAGATCAAGCGCGAGCTCCTACAATGAGCAGTTCTTC.

The chain carries TRBV7-2 and TRBJ2-3, with 7 bases that match TRBD2. The length of the CDR3 is 16 residues. The V gene end was trimmed by 0 bases and the J gene end by 0 bases; junction bases not matched to a gene: 3. Germline V gives CDR1 SGHTA, CDR2 FQGNSA. CDR3 nucleotides: TGTGCCAGCAGCTTAGCGTCTAGCGGTAGCACAGATACGCAGTATTTT. Its translation is CASSLASSGSTDTQYF.

V and J are TRBV10-3 and TRBJ2-7, with 10 bases fitting TRBD2. This CDR3 has 14 residues. The junction had 9 bases not matched to a gene; V was cut back by 9 bases and J by 4 bases. CDR1 is ENHRY and CDR2 is SYGVKD in the germline V gene. The CDR3 region has the DNA TGTGCCATTGCTAGCGGGAGCGTCAGATACGAGCAGTACTTC. It codes for CAIASGSVRYEQYF.

The chain recombines TRBV15 with TRBJ1-5; the match to TRBD1 covers 9 bases. Trimming at V came to 0 bases and at J to 3 bases, leaving 12 bases not matched to a gene. The CDR3 covers 19 residues. Germline CDR1 and CDR2: LNHNV and YYDKDF (reference sequence). CDR3 residues: CATSREIRGQGLFNQPQHF. CDR3 sequence (DNA): TGTGCCACCAGCAGAGAAATTAGGGGACAGGGCCTCTTCAATCAGCCCCAGCATTTT.

The CDR3 DNA follows: TGTGCCAGTAGTAACTTTCTCGGGGACAGGGGATCCAACTATGGCTACACCTTC. It yields the protein CASSNFLGDRGSNYGYTF. The gene calls are TRBV19 and TRBJ1-2; 10 bases align to TRBD1. CDR1 and CDR2 from the germline V gene are LNHDA and SQIVND (reference sequence). This CDR3 is built from 18 residues. J gave up 2 bases and V 4 bases, and 13 bases lay outside the gene matches. Combining the CDR3 with reference TRBV19 and TRBJ1-2 gives the whole variable domain DGGITQSPKYLFRKEGQNVTLSCEQNLNHDAMYWYRQDPGQGLRLIYYSQIVNDFQKGDIAEGYSVSREKKESFPLTVTSAQKNPTAFYLCASSNFLGDRGSNYGYTFGSGTRLTVV.

With regard to this clone: Within the sample, other DNA sequences also encode this same CDR3. The chain has TRBV5-1 and TRBJ2-1; no firm D call. This CDR3 contains 14 residues. The V end was cut by 0 bases, the J end by 4 bases, with 8 bases between. From germline, CDR1 is SGHRS and CDR2 YFSETQ. The CDR3 region is CASSLGTGYNEQFF. The CDR3 DNA is TGCGCCAGCAGCTTGGGAACCGGTTACAATGAGCAGTTCTTC.

The chain carries TRBV29-1 and TRBJ2-5; tentatively, D is TRBD2 (5 bases). Germline V gene lookup returns CDR1 SQVTM and CDR2 ANQGSEA. Trimming shortened V by 0 bases and J by 4 bases, and 6 bases separated the two germline ends. This CDR3 is built from 12 residues. CDR3 region: CSVEEAAETQYF. The CDR3 DNA follows: TGCAGCGTTGAAGAAGCGGCAGAGACCCAGTACTTC.

Of note for this clone: This sample includes further DNA sequences coding for the same CDR3. This chain links TRBV7-8 with TRBJ2-1, with unresolved D. The CDR3 consists of 15 residues. Germline values: CDR1 SGHVS, CDR2 FQNEAQ. V lost 2 bases and J 0 bases, leaving 8 bases between the germline ends. The CDR3 bases are TGTGCCAGCAGCTTATTGCTGAGCTCCTACAATGAGCAGTTCTTC. Its protein is CASSLLLSSYNEQFF.

The chain has TRBV7-2 and TRBJ1-2; D remains ambiguous. CDR3 length: 15 residues. The V and J ends lost 2 bases and 6 bases respectively, with 16 bases between them. CDR1 and CDR2 (germline): SGHTA, FQGNSA. The CDR3 protein is CASSLTPLGGDGYTF. CDR3 bases: TGTGCCAGCAGCTTAACCCCGTTAGGCGGCGATGGCTACACCTTC.

The chain has TRBV7-8 and TRBJ2-1; D possibly corresponds to TRBD2 (5 bases). CDR1 and CDR2 from the germline V gene are SGHVS and FQNEAQ. Trimming took off 0 bases at V and 7 bases at J, with 19 bases between the two ends. CDR3 length equals 17 residues. The CDR3, as DNA: TGTGCCAGCAGCTTAGCGGGTCCGGGTATGGGCGGGAATGAGCAGTTCTTC. Encoded protein: CASSLAGPGMGGNEQFF.

Concerning this clone itself: Different DNA sequences within this sample yield the same CDR3. This sequence joins TRBV6-5 and TRBJ1-4, with no clear D. Trimming left V 5 bases short and J 7 bases short, with 5 bases between. This CDR3 has 11 amino acids. Germline-derived CDR1 and CDR2 are MNHEY and SVGAGI. CDR3 nucleotide sequence: TGTGCCAGCAGTCGGGGTGAAAAACTGTTTTTT. This encodes CASSRGEKLFF.

This chain connects TRBV7-6 to TRBJ1-4, with a tentative D call TRBD1 (6 bases). Trimming took 7 bases from V and 8 from J, leaving 23 bases between them. The germline CDR1 and CDR2 sequences are SGHVS and FNYEAQ. This CDR3 has 16 amino acids. DNA for the CDR3: TGTGCCAGCACTCTCGGGCTAGGGGGGGCGTCGGAAAAACTGTTTTTT. Its translation: CASTLGLGGASEKLFF.

This sequence joins TRBV19 and TRBJ2-2; 7 bases are a match to TRBD2. This CDR3 contains 17 residues. Germline values: CDR1 LNHDA, CDR2 SQIVND (reference sequence). The V gene end was trimmed by 8 bases and the J gene end by 8 bases; junction bases not matched to a gene: 20. The CDR3 loop is CASGTQAGSLPFGELFF. The CDR3 nucleotides are TGTGCCAGTGGAACTCAAGCGGGATCCCTCCCTTTTGGGGAGCTGTTTTTT.

The chain joins TRBV28 to TRBJ2-4, with D perhaps TRBD1 or TRBD2 (6 bases each). CDR3 length: 15 residues. Trimming cost V 5 bases and J 7 bases, with 18 bases left between them. Germline V gene data show CDR1 as MDHEN and CDR2 as SYDVKM. The CDR3 bases are TGTGCCAGCAGTACGGGGGCGAGTGAAGTGAACATTCAGTACTTC. Translated, it gives CASSTGASEVNIQYF.

The chain carries TRBV18 and TRBJ2-7; D possibly corresponds to TRBD2 (5 bases). V dropped 3 bases and J dropped 3 bases, with 21 bases sitting between them. CDR1 is KGHSH, CDR2 LQKENI, per germline. The CDR3 loop spans 17 amino acids. The CDR3: CASSPPIFPGKRYEQYF. The DNA of the CDR3 is TGTGCCAGCTCACCTCCAATATTCCCGGGAAAACGCTACGAGCAGTACTTC.

About this clone: Mismatch with germline at one junction end may stem from a read error. The same CDR3 is also encoded by other DNA sequences in this sample. The gene calls are TRBV7-2 and TRBJ1-2; maybe TRBD1 (5 bases). From germline, CDR1 is SGHTA and CDR2 FQGNSA. The CDR3 contains 12 residues. CDR3 coding DNA: TGTGCCAGCAGTTTAGGGGCGTATGGCTACACCTTC. This gives the protein CASSLGAYGYTF.

The chain is built from TRBV5-1 and TRBJ2-7; TRBD1 agrees at 8 bases. The CDR3 loop spans 16 amino acids. Trimming removed 0 bases from V and 2 bases from J; junction bases left unmatched: 7. CDR1 is SGHRS, CDR2 YFSETQ, per germline. The CDR3, as DNA: TGCGCCAGCAGCTTGGCCAAAACAGGGGGAACCTACGAGCAGTACTTC. Translating it yields CASSLAKTGGTYEQYF. The whole variable domain, remainder taken from reference TRBV5-1 and TRBJ2-7, is KAGVTQTPRYLIKTRGQQVTLSCSPISGHRSVSWYQQTPGQGLQFLFEYFSETQRNKGNFPGRFSGRQFSNSRSEMNVSTLELGDSALYLCASSLAKTGGTYEQYFGPGTRLTVT.

The genes are TRBV7-2 and TRBJ2-2; possibly TRBD2 for D (6 bases). V was clipped by 4 bases and J by 3 bases, with 21 bases between them. In germline, CDR1 is SGHTA, CDR2 FQGNSA. The CDR3 contains 18 residues. The CDR3: CASSSQPGSWLDTGELFF. In nucleotides, the CDR3 is TGTGCCAGCAGCTCACAACCCGGGAGTTGGTTGGACACCGGGGAGCTGTTTTTT.

The chain is built from TRBV28 and TRBJ2-1, with TRBD1 as a possible D gene (6 bases). Germline V gives CDR1 MDHEN, CDR2 SYDVKM. V was pared by 8 bases and J by 6 bases, with 11 bases between. The CDR3 spans 12 residues. CDR3 nucleotides: TGTGCCAGCCGAAGACAGGTCAATGAGCAGTTCTTC. This gives the protein CASRRQVNEQFF.

The chain couples TRBV7-9 to TRBJ2-1; TRBD2 matches at 12 bases. The CDR3 is made up of 17 amino acids. Germline CDR1 and CDR2: SEHNR and FQNEAQ (reference sequence). V lost 3 bases, J lost 3 bases, and 6 bases stayed unmatched. DNA for the CDR3: TGTGCCAGCAGCTTCCTAGCGGGAGGGTCATTCTACAATGAGCAGTTCTTC. It encodes CASSFLAGGSFYNEQFF.

The chain has TRBV7-8 and TRBJ2-1, with 8 bases that match TRBD2. Germline-derived CDR1 and CDR2 are SGHVS and FQNEAQ. This CDR3 comprises 15 residues. With 0 bases clipped from V and 6 bases from J, the junction kept 4 bases outside the gene matches. This CDR3 is CASSLAREGLNEQFF. The CDR3 DNA sequence: TGTGCCAGCAGCTTAGCTCGGGAGGGCCTCAATGAGCAGTTCTTC.

This sequence joins TRBV7-9 and TRBJ1-2; D gene ambiguous. CDR3 size: 13 residues. Trimming removed 0 bases at V and 12 bases at J, with 14 bases between. CDR1 SEHNR and CDR2 FQNEAQ come from the germline V gene (reference sequence). CDR3: CASSLAGSARDTF. The CDR3 nucleotides are TGTGCCAGCAGCTTAGCGGGCTCCGCCCGAGACACCTTC.

This clone was recorded only once. V is TRBV18 and J is TRBJ2-7; the match to TRBD1 covers 7 bases. CDR1 and CDR2 from the germline V gene are KGHSH and LQKENI. The CDR3 runs to 15 residues. V shed 6 bases and J 1 base; nucleotides not matched to a gene: 9. Here the CDR3 reads CASSLHRGGSYEQYF. The CDR3, as DNA: TGTGCCAGCTCCCTCCACAGGGGTGGGTCCTACGAGCAGTACTTC.

The chain joins TRBV11-2 to TRBJ2-3; 7 bases line up with TRBD1. The CDR3 runs to 16 residues. From germline, CDR1 is SGHAT and CDR2 FQNNGV. The junction had 11 bases not matched to a gene; V was cut back by 5 bases and J by 3 bases. DNA of the CDR3: TGTGCCAGCAGCACCCTGACAGGGAGTAAGACAGATACGCAGTATTTT. Translated, it gives CASSTLTGSKTDTQYF.

Points on this clone: Other DNA sequences of this sample code for an identical CDR3. This chain uses TRBV28 with TRBJ2-7; TRBD2 aligns across 8 bases. This CDR3 has 14 amino acids. The V gene end was trimmed by 6 bases and the J gene end by 1 base; junction bases not matched to a gene: 5. Looked up from germline, CDR1 is MDHEN and CDR2 is SYDVKM. CDR3 nucleotides: TGTGCCAGCAGCCGCACTAGCGGTTCCTACGAGCAGTACTTC. Amino acid sequence: CASSRTSGSYEQYF.

CDR3 in amino acids: CASSEDRVRSIQYF. Written as DNA, the CDR3 is TGTGCCAGCAGCGAAGACAGGGTGAGAAGCATTCAGTACTTC. V is TRBV7-2 and J is TRBJ2-4; TRBD1 agrees at 7 bases. The CDR3 is 14 residues long. V trimming: 5 bases; J trimming: 9 bases; junction bases outside the gene matches: 10. Per the germline V gene, CDR1 is SGHTA and CDR2 is FQGNSA.